These T cell receptor beta chains were read from a single sample in a study of tumor-infiltrating lymphocytes in primary liver carcinoma. TCRdb re-called the multiplex PCR reads through MiXCR, storing one row per CDR3 protein. Altogether about 190,000 distinct CDR3 sequences are present, 85% being singletons, with the ten largest covering about a sixth. Sequences were obtained from tumor tissue from primary liver carcinoma. These receptor sequences come from a man between 35 and 55 years old with primary liver carcinoma and hepatitis B virus infection. Each CDR3 is given with its conserved first and last residue. Fields, in order: V gene, J gene, D gene, CDR3 length, clone size, CDR3 protein, CDR3 DNA. The D gene is left open where the match is weak. Size values are once, few and many counts, or a class for expanded clones, and some rows have none.

v_call: TRBV12-3/TRBV12-4
j_call: TRBJ2-3
d_call: NA
cdr3_length: 14
clone_size: NA
cdr3_aa: CASSPETRPDTHYF
cdr3_nt: TGTGCCAGCAGCCCCGAGACTAGGCCAGATACGCACTATTTT

v_call: TRBV6-2/TRBV6-3
j_call: TRBJ2-1
d_call: TRBD1
cdr3_length: 15
clone_size: once
cdr3_aa: CACSLLDRGYNEQLF
cdr3_nt: TGTGCCTGCAGCTTACTCGACAGGGGCTACAATGAGCAGCTCTTC

v_call: TRBV4-2
j_call: TRBJ2-1
d_call: NA
cdr3_length: 15
clone_size: NA
cdr3_aa: CASSLLSGSHNEQFF
cdr3_nt: TGTGCCAGCAGCCTCCTATCGGGCAGCCACAATGAGCAGTTCTTC

v_call: TRBV30
j_call: TRBJ2-2
d_call: NA
cdr3_length: 14
clone_size: NA
cdr3_aa: CAWISQEDTGELFF
cdr3_nt: TGTGCCTGGATAAGTCAGGAGGACACCGGGGAGCTGTTTTTT

v_call: TRBV5-6
j_call: TRBJ1-1
d_call: TRBD1
cdr3_length: 17
clone_size: NA
cdr3_aa: CASSPGTGGSLSTEALF
cdr3_nt: TGTGCTAGCAGCCCCGGGACAGGGGGCAGCCTGAGCACTGAAGCTCTCTTT

v_call: TRBV11-2
j_call: TRBJ2-7
d_call: NA
cdr3_length: 14
clone_size: once
cdr3_aa: CASSSMRNSYEPYF
cdr3_nt: TGTGCCAGCAGCTCTATGAGGAACTCCTACGAGCCATACTTT

v_call: TRBV11-2
j_call: TRBJ1-1
d_call: TRBD1
cdr3_length: 15
clone_size: NA
cdr3_aa: CVSSWDRGLYTEAFF
cdr3_nt: TGCGTCAGCAGCTGGGACAGGGGTTTGTACACTGAAGCTTTCTTT

v_call: TRBV28
j_call: TRBJ2-7
d_call: NA
cdr3_length: 12
clone_size: NA
cdr3_aa: CASSLPFYEQYF
cdr3_nt: TGCGCCAGCAGTCTTCCCTTCTACGAGCAGTACTTC

v_call: TRBV6-1
j_call: TRBJ1-2
d_call: NA
cdr3_length: 13
clone_size: few
cdr3_aa: CANSPQGTGGYTF
cdr3_nt: TGTGCCAATAGTCCCCAGGGGACCGGTGGCTACACCTTC

v_call: TRBV6-1
j_call: TRBJ2-1
d_call: NA
cdr3_length: 18
clone_size: NA
cdr3_aa: CASSKGTVGRGACNGQIF
cdr3_nt: NA

v_call: TRBV12-3/TRBV12-4
j_call: TRBJ1-4
d_call: NA
cdr3_length: 14
clone_size: NA
cdr3_aa: CVSSLSEVGEKLCF
cdr3_nt: TGTGTCAGCAGTTTAAGTGAGGTTGGTGAAAAACTGTGTTTT

v_call: TRBV11-2
j_call: TRBJ1-6
d_call: TRBD1
cdr3_length: 16
clone_size: once
cdr3_aa: CACSFTAGTANSLLHF
cdr3_nt: TGTGCCTGCAGCTTCACCGCCGGGACAGCGAATTCACTCCTCCACTTT

v_call: TRBV6-2/TRBV6-3
j_call: TRBJ2-1
d_call: TRBD2
cdr3_length: 16
clone_size: NA
cdr3_aa: CDSSPFRREGQNEQFF
cdr3_nt: TGTGACAGCAGCCCCTTCAGGCGGGAGGGCCAGAATGAGCAGTTCTTC

v_call: TRBV29-1
j_call: TRBJ1-5
d_call: NA
cdr3_length: 13
clone_size: NA
cdr3_aa: CSVDTGWNQSQHF
cdr3_nt: TGCAGCGTTGATACAGGGTGGAATCAGTCCCAGCATTTT

v_call: TRBV14
j_call: TRBJ2-7
d_call: NA
cdr3_length: 15
clone_size: once
cdr3_aa: CAISHLRQSTYDQYF
cdr3_nt: TGTGCCATCAGCCATTTACGACAGAGTACCTACGATCAGTACTTC

v_call: TRBV6-4
j_call: TRBJ2-3
d_call: TRBD1
cdr3_length: 15
clone_size: many
cdr3_aa: CASSDTGTGADTQYF
cdr3_nt: TGTGCCAGCAGTGACACTGGGACAGGGGCAGATACGCAGTATTTT

v_call: TRBV6-2/TRBV6-3
j_call: TRBJ2-6
d_call: NA
cdr3_length: 17
clone_size: NA
cdr3_aa: CASISGGGLPGAYVLTF
cdr3_nt: TGTGCCAGCATATCCGGAGGGGGTTTACCTGGGGCCTACGTCCTGACTTTC

v_call: TRBV11-3
j_call: TRBJ2-1
d_call: NA
cdr3_length: 12
clone_size: hyperexpanded
cdr3_aa: CASSLNANEQFF
cdr3_nt: TGTGCCAGCAGCTTAAATGCCAATGAGCAGTTCTTC

v_call: TRBV6-5
j_call: TRBJ2-2
d_call: TRBD2
cdr3_length: 14
clone_size: NA
cdr3_aa: CATYSGLVTAELFF
cdr3_nt: TGTGCCACTTACTCCGGACTAGTTACCGCGGAGTTGTTTTTT

v_call: TRBV20-1
j_call: TRBJ2-5
d_call: TRBD2
cdr3_length: 15
clone_size: few
cdr3_aa: CSATVDSGTQETQYF
cdr3_nt: TGCAGTGCTACCGTCGATAGCGGGACCCAAGAGACCCAGTACTTC

v_call: TRBV6-1
j_call: TRBJ2-2
d_call: NA
cdr3_length: 17
clone_size: NA
cdr3_aa: CASRIGTVVMATGELFF
cdr3_nt: TGTGCCAGCAGGATCGGGACTGTGGTTATGGCCACCGGGGAGCTGTTTTTT

v_call: TRBV11-2
j_call: TRBJ1-2
d_call: NA
cdr3_length: 13
clone_size: NA
cdr3_aa: CASSFDGAGDYTF
cdr3_nt: TGTGCCAGCAGTTTTGACGGGGCAGGGGACTACACCTTC

v_call: TRBV11-2
j_call: TRBJ2-6
d_call: TRBD1
cdr3_length: 21
clone_size: NA
cdr3_aa: CASSMGGDRGISLSVVNIVTF
cdr3_nt: TGTGCCAGCAGCATGGGGGGAGACAGGGGCATTTCCCTCTCTGTGGTCAACATCGTGACATTC

v_call: TRBV29-1
j_call: TRBJ2-7
d_call: NA
cdr3_length: 9
clone_size: NA
cdr3_aa: CGLPLDQYF
cdr3_nt: TGCGGCCTTCCCCTTGATCAGTACTTC

v_call: TRBV11-2
j_call: TRBJ2-6
d_call: NA
cdr3_length: 21
clone_size: NA
cdr3_aa: CASIMGGDKGISLSGANVLTF
cdr3_nt: TGTGCCAGCATCATGGGGGGAGACAAGGGCATTTCCCTCTCTGGGGCTAACGTCCTGACTTTC

v_call: TRBV4-1
j_call: TRBJ2-7
d_call: NA
cdr3_length: 14
clone_size: NA
cdr3_aa: CVSNQETPVDEQYF
cdr3_nt: TGCGTCAGCAACCAAGAGACCCCTGTTGACGAGCAGTACTTC

v_call: TRBV6-1
j_call: TRBJ2-3
d_call: TRBD2
cdr3_length: 14
clone_size: NA
cdr3_aa: CATSASGRGDTQYF
cdr3_nt: TGTGCCACCAGTGCTAGCGGGAGAGGGGATACGCAGTATTTT

v_call: TRBV10-3
j_call: TRBJ2-3
d_call: TRBD1
cdr3_length: 14
clone_size: NA
cdr3_aa: CAIRPGQDTDTQYF
cdr3_nt: TGTGCCATCAGACCGGGACAGGACACAGATACGCAGTATTTT

v_call: TRBV14
j_call: TRBJ2-1
d_call: TRBD1
cdr3_length: 16
clone_size: few
cdr3_aa: CVSSRRQGGRLNEQFF
cdr3_nt: TGTGTCAGCAGTCGTCGACAGGGGGGCCGGTTAAATGAGCAGTTTTTC

v_call: TRBV11-2
j_call: TRBJ1-4
d_call: NA
cdr3_length: 15
clone_size: NA
cdr3_aa: CASSKLGEGNEKMFF
cdr3_nt: TGTGCAAGCAGCAAGCTGGGGGAGGGAAATGAAAAAATGTTTTTT

v_call: TRBV4-2
j_call: TRBJ2-2
d_call: NA
cdr3_length: 13
clone_size: NA
cdr3_aa: CISSQDLSGELFF
cdr3_nt: TGTATCAGCAGCCAAGATTTGAGCGGGGAGCTGTTTTTT

v_call: TRBV20-1
j_call: TRBJ2-1
d_call: TRBD2
cdr3_length: 17
clone_size: once
cdr3_aa: CSASEGASGRAEDEQFF
cdr3_nt: TGCAGTGCTAGCGAGGGGGCTAGCGGGAGGGCCGAGGATGAGCAGTTCTTC

v_call: TRBV7-8
j_call: TRBJ2-4
d_call: NA
cdr3_length: 17
clone_size: NA
cdr3_aa: CASSPLSSGLAKNSKYF
cdr3_nt: TGTGCCAGCAGCCCCCTTTCCAGCGGATTAGCCAAAAACAGTAAGTACTTC

v_call: TRBV29-1
j_call: TRBJ2-7
d_call: NA
cdr3_length: 12
clone_size: NA
cdr3_aa: CSVVQAPGEQHF
cdr3_nt: TGCAGCGTTGTGCAAGCACCCGGCGAGCAGCACTTC

v_call: TRBV6-5
j_call: TRBJ2-7
d_call: TRBD1
cdr3_length: 14
clone_size: NA
cdr3_aa: CASRSTGTSYEQYF
cdr3_nt: TGTGCTAGCAGATCGACAGGGACCTCCTACGAGCAGTACTTC

v_call: TRBV30
j_call: TRBJ2-5
d_call: TRBD1
cdr3_length: 12
clone_size: many
cdr3_aa: CAWETGEKTQYF
cdr3_nt: TGTGCCTGGGAAACAGGGGAGAAGACCCAGTACTTC

v_call: TRBV4-1
j_call: TRBJ1-5
d_call: NA
cdr3_length: 15
clone_size: NA
cdr3_aa: CDSSSIEGGNQPQHF
cdr3_nt: TGCGACAGCAGTTCCATAGAGGGGGGCAATCAGCCCCAGCATTTT

v_call: TRBV24-1
j_call: TRBJ1-5
d_call: NA
cdr3_length: 14
clone_size: NA
cdr3_aa: CVTSDRDIGQPQHF
cdr3_nt: TGTGTCACCAGTGACCGGGATATAGGACAGCCCCAGCATTTT

v_call: TRBV6-2/TRBV6-3
j_call: TRBJ1-1
d_call: NA
cdr3_length: 16
clone_size: NA
cdr3_aa: CVSTIIWTRVVNEAFF
cdr3_nt: TGTGTCAGCACTATAATCTGGACGAGGGTAGTCAATGAAGCTTTCTTT

v_call: TRBV29-1
j_call: TRBJ1-2
d_call: NA
cdr3_length: 10
clone_size: few
cdr3_aa: CSVGDYCYTF
cdr3_nt: TGCAGTGTTGGTGATTATTGTTACACCTTC